These 23 T cell receptor beta chains were sequenced from one sample in a study of T cell responses to AZD1222 COVID-19 vaccine. Some clones are missing from TCRdb's copy, which holds only in-frame ones; the method was immunoSEQ multiplex PCR. Here the sample spans under 150,000 clones, about 88% being singletons. Source: peripheral blood, taken 28 days after the second AZD1222 dose. These receptors came from an adult who received the AZD1222 COVID-19 vaccine.

This sequence joins TRBV29-1 and TRBJ1-1, with a possible D match to TRBD1 (6 bases). The CDR3 is 13 residues long. CDR1 and CDR2 from the germline V gene are SQVTM and ANQGSEA. V lost 7 bases to trimming and J lost 1 base, with 13 bases between them. The DNA for the CDR3 is TGCAGCGCAAACCAAGGGGGGAACACTGAAGCTTTCTTT. Translated: CSANQGGNTEAFF.

The chain recombines TRBV7-6 with TRBJ2-7, with 7 bases that match TRBD1. From germline, CDR1 is SGHVS and CDR2 FNYEAQ. CDR3 length equals 15 residues. V was pared by 5 bases and J by 0 bases, with 7 bases of the junction left unmatched. The CDR3 loop is CASSPRTGSSYEQYF. The CDR3 bases are TGTGCCAGCAGCCCTCGGACAGGCAGCTCCTACGAGCAGTACTTC. The full variable domain, completed using reference TRBV7-6 and TRBJ2-7, is GAGVSQSPRYKVTKRGQDVALRCDPISGHVSLYWYRQALGQGPEFLTYFNYEAQQDKSGLPNDRFSAERPEGSISTLTIQRTEQRDSAMYRCASSPRTGSSYEQYFGPGTRLTVT.

The chain has TRBV19 and TRBJ2-3; 10 bases map to TRBD1. V trimming: 5 bases; J trimming: 5 bases; junction bases outside the gene matches: 7. This CDR3 has 15 amino acids. Per the germline V gene, CDR1 is LNHDA and CDR2 is SQIVND (reference sequence). The CDR3 region has the DNA TGTGCCAGTAGTCCTCGACAGGGGGCTGGAGATACGCAGTATTTT. It translates to CASSPRQGAGDTQYF. The full variable domain, rest sourced from reference TRBV19 and TRBJ2-3, is DGGITQSPKYLFRKEGQNVTLSCEQNLNHDAMYWYRQDPGQGLRLIYYSQIVNDFQKGDIAEGYSVSREKKESFPLTVTSAQKNPTAFYLCASSPRQGAGDTQYFGPGTRLTVL.

V is TRBV7-2 and J is TRBJ1-1, with TRBD1 identical over 8 bases. Per the germline V gene, CDR1 is SGHTA and CDR2 is FQGNSA. This CDR3 is 14 amino acids long. Trimming cost V 3 bases and J 3 bases; bases outside gene matches: 3. The CDR3 DNA reads as TGTGCCAGCAGCTTTAACAGGGGGGACACTGAAGCTTTCTTT. Its protein is CASSFNRGDTEAFF.

The V call is TRBV11-2, the J call TRBJ2-7, with no clear D. V gave up 3 bases and J gave up 5 bases, with 8 bases separating them. Germline CDR1 reads SGHAT; CDR2 reads FQNNGV. The length of the CDR3 is 12 residues. DNA of the CDR3: TGTGCCAGCAGCTTCATCCTTGACGAGCAGTACTTC. Amino acids: CASSFILDEQYF.

J is TRBJ2-1 and V is TRBV7-9; TRBD2 matches 13 bases. The CDR3 spans 15 residues. V was pared by 6 bases and J by 12 bases, with 11 bases of the junction left unmatched. From germline, CDR1 is SEHNR and CDR2 FQNEAQ (reference sequence). CDR3 in amino acids: CASSRTSGSRFWQFF. DNA for the CDR3: TGTGCCAGCAGTCGGACTAGCGGGAGTCGGTTTTGGCAGTTCTTC.

The chain has TRBV10-3 and TRBJ1-6; maybe TRBD1 (6 bases). Germline CDR1 and CDR2: ENHRY and SYGVKD. The CDR3 covers 16 residues. The germline V and J ends were trimmed by 1 base and 7 bases, with 14 bases remaining between them. Here the CDR3 reads CAISEFAGAGNSPLHF. Here the CDR3 DNA reads TGTGCCATCAGTGAGTTCGCGGGGGCTGGGAATTCACCCCTCCACTTT.

This rearrangement joins TRBV2 to TRBJ1-2; D gene uncertain. Per the germline V gene, CDR1 is SNHLY and CDR2 is FYNNEI. The CDR3 is 12 residues long. The V end was cut by 5 bases, the J end by 1 base, with 5 bases between. CDR3 sequence: CASSFNNYGYTF. The CDR3 DNA reads TGTGCCAGCAGTTTCAATAACTATGGCTACACCTTC.

This sequence joins TRBV15 and TRBJ2-6, with D unclear. From germline, CDR1 is LNHNV and CDR2 YYDKDF (reference sequence). Trimming left V 5 bases short and J 0 bases short, with 17 bases between. The CDR3 extends over 18 amino acids. CDR3 DNA: TGTGCCACCAGCGGCCAATCACAAGGGTTCTCTGGGGCCAACGTCCTGACTTTC. Its protein is CATSGQSQGFSGANVLTF.

This clone has just one count. The rearrangement links TRBV5-4 to TRBJ1-5, with D possibly TRBD1 on 5 matching bases. Germline V gene sequence: CDR1 SGHNT, CDR2 YYREEE (reference sequence). V gave up 0 bases and J gave up 4 bases, with 11 bases separating them. The CDR3 extends over 15 amino acids. This CDR3 reads CASSLDGGANQPQHF. The CDR3 nucleotides are TGTGCCAGCAGCTTGGATGGAGGGGCTAATCAGCCCCAGCATTTT.

The CDR3 reads CASRETGFSNQPQHF. CDR3 sequence (DNA): TGTGCCAGCAGAGAGACAGGGTTCAGCAATCAGCCCCAGCATTTT. V gene TRBV2 combines with J gene TRBJ1-5; 7 bases match TRBD1. CDR1 and CDR2 (germline): SNHLY, FYNNEI. The CDR3 consists of 15 residues. V shed 6 bases and J 1 base; nucleotides not matched to a gene: 6. Full variable domain (outside the CDR3, taken from reference TRBV2 and TRBJ1-5): EPEVTQTPSHQVTQMGQEVILRCVPISNHLYFYWYRQILGQKVEFLVSFYNNEISEKSEIFDDQFSVERPDGSNFTLKIRSTKLEDSAMYFCASRETGFSNQPQHFGDGTRLSIL.

The chain combines TRBV29-1 with TRBJ1-5; D is unresolved. The CDR3 extends over 13 amino acids. V dropped 6 bases and J dropped 5 bases, with 14 bases sitting between them. Germline CDR1 SQVTM, CDR2 ANQGSEA. CDR3 in amino acids: CSVRIHGDQPQHF. The DNA for the CDR3 is TGCAGCGTCAGGATCCACGGCGATCAGCCCCAGCATTTT.

V usage is TRBV7-9 and J usage is TRBJ2-5; 8 bases line up with TRBD1. CDR1 is SEHNR, CDR2 FQNEAQ, per germline (reference sequence). The CDR3 extends over 15 amino acids. V gave up 2 bases and J gave up 4 bases; unmatched junction bases: 6. The CDR3 sequence is CASSLIRGPRETQYF. CDR3 DNA: TGTGCCAGCAGCTTAATCAGGGGGCCGAGAGAGACCCAGTACTTC.

This clone was seen a handful of times. The rearrangement links TRBV16 to TRBJ2-3; 12 bases align to TRBD1. J was trimmed by 2 bases and V by 4 bases; bases with no gene match: 7. CDR3 length equals 17 residues. Germline CDR1 is KGHSY and CDR2 is FQNENV. The chain's CDR3 is CASSRPGTGGLTDTQYF. For the CDR3, the DNA is TGTGCCAGCAGCCGCCCCGGGACAGGGGGCCTCACAGATACGCAGTATTTT. The full variable domain, completed using reference TRBV16 and TRBJ2-3, is GEEVAQTPKHLVRGEGQKAKLYCAPIKGHSYVFWYQQVLKNEFKFLISFQNENVFDETGMPKERFSAKCLPNSPCSLEIQATKLEDSAVYFCASSRPGTGGLTDTQYFGPGTRLTVL.

Comments on this clone: The identical CDR3 is also encoded by other nucleotide sequences in the sample. V is TRBV30 and J is TRBJ1-5; D may be TRBD1 (5 bases). CDR1 and CDR2 (germline): GTSNPN, SVGIG (reference sequence). Between the trimmed V and J ends, which lost 3 bases and 2 bases, there was a span of 8 bases. The CDR3 is 13 amino acids. CDR3 sequence reads: CAWRQGGNQPQHF. CDR3 in DNA: TGTGCCTGGAGGCAGGGCGGCAATCAGCCCCAGCATTTT.

This chain uses TRBV6-6 with TRBJ1-1; D is unclear. Per germline, CDR1 MNHNY and CDR2 SVGAGI (reference sequence). The CDR3 runs 15 residues. V shed 7 bases and J shed 3 bases, with 18 bases lying between them. CDR3 loop: CASTPPLRWDTEAFF. The CDR3 DNA reads TGTGCCAGCACCCCCCCGTTAAGATGGGACACTGAAGCTTTCTTT.

This chain joins TRBV19 and TRBJ2-1; 8 bases agree with TRBD2. The CDR3 sequence is 15 residues long. The V segment lost 9 bases and the J segment 2 bases; nucleotides outside the gene matches: 9. Germline V lookup: CDR1 LNHDA, CDR2 SQIVND (reference sequence). The CDR3 DNA reads TGTGCCAGCAACTCTCCGGGACTAGCCTACAATGAGCAGTTCTTC. It translates to CASNSPGLAYNEQFF.

V is TRBV5-5 and J is TRBJ1-2, with D maybe TRBD1 (6 bases). The CDR3 runs to 16 residues. V was trimmed by 4 bases and J by 3 bases, leaving 19 bases between them. Germline assignment: CDR1 SGHKS and CDR2 YYEKEE (reference sequence). CDR3: CASSNFGHYRDYGYTF. The CDR3 DNA reads as TGTGCCAGCAGCAATTTCGGACACTACAGGGACTATGGCTACACCTTC.

The chain combines TRBV4-2 with TRBJ2-7, with TRBD2 matching over 8 bases. The junction had 11 bases not matched to a gene; V was cut back by 1 base and J by 6 bases. The germline V gene encodes CDR1 LGHNA and CDR2 YNFKEQ. The CDR3 runs to 16 residues. CDR3 nucleotide sequence: TGTGCCAGCAGCCAAGTGGGGGCGGGACTAGTAACCGAGCAGTACTTC. This gives the protein CASSQVGAGLVTEQYF.

The rearrangement uses TRBV19 and TRBJ1-5; D might be TRBD1 (5 bases). Germline V gene sequence: CDR1 LNHDA, CDR2 SQIVND (reference sequence). The length of the CDR3 is 14 residues. For the CDR3, the DNA is TGTGCATCCAATCGAGGGGAGGGCAATCAGCCCCAGCATTTT. This encodes CASNRGEGNQPQHF.

The V gene is TRBV11-2, the J gene TRBJ2-5; no clear D. V was pared by 5 bases and J by 7 bases, with 17 bases between. Germline CDR1 and CDR2: SGHAT and FQNNGV. This CDR3 region has 14 residues. CDR3 loop: CASSPSSSAGTQYF. The CDR3 DNA sequence: TGTGCCAGCAGCCCCTCGTCATCCGCCGGGACCCAGTACTTC.

The CDR3 loop is CASGFGGGGEQFF. CDR3 nucleotide sequence: TGTGCTAGTGGTTTTGGGGGGGGCGGTGAGCAGTTCTTC. The V gene is TRBV12-5, the J gene TRBJ2-1; D is perhaps TRBD2 (7 bases). V was trimmed by 3 bases and J by 9 bases, leaving 12 bases between them. The CDR3 totals 13 residues. CDR1 and CDR2 (germline): LGHNT, FRNRAP.

This clone was found once. V usage is TRBV18 and J usage is TRBJ2-3, with TRBD1 matching over 8 bases. This CDR3 has 15 residues. Germline CDR1 KGHSH, CDR2 LQKENI. The ends lost 0 bases at V and 1 base at J; junction bases unmatched: 0. CDR3 protein: CASSPPTGGTDTQYF. The CDR3 nucleotides read TGTGCCAGCTCACCACCGACAGGGGGCACAGATACGCAGTATTTT.